Following are 21 T cell receptor beta chains from one sample sequenced in a study of blood T cells in healthy people across ages. A J-beta primer mix and a sample-barcoded 5' primer were used in a second PCR of about 7 to 12 cycles. From the 5' RACE reads, TCRdb called clonotypes with MiXCR, one entry per CDR3 protein. The repertoire holds some 700,000 distinct CDR3 sequences, with approximately 21% as singletons. Sequencing was carried out using blood. The receptors stem from a man in his 70s in good health.

Many counts were recorded for this clonotype. DNA for the CDR3: TGCAGCGCTCAAGGACAGGGAGTGGGCACTGAAGCTTTCTTT. Its protein is CSAQGQGVGTEAFF. The chain joins TRBV29-1 to TRBJ1-1, with 8 bases lining up with TRBD1. The CDR3 spans 14 residues. V gave up 7 bases and J gave up 4 bases; unmatched junction bases: 11. The germline gives CDR1 SQVTM, CDR2 ANQGSEA.

The chain couples TRBV4-2 to TRBJ2-6; D is perhaps TRBD1 or TRBD2 (5 bases each). Germline-derived CDR1 and CDR2 are LGHNA and YNFKEQ. The ends were cut back, 3 bases at V and 0 bases at J, with 12 bases in the middle. The CDR3 covers 17 residues. CDR3 in DNA: TGTGCCAGCAGCCAGGTGGGGGTCAACTCTGGGGCCAACGTCCTGACTTTC. Protein product: CASSQVGVNSGANVLTF.

This clonotype appeared a few times. The chain recombines TRBV2 with TRBJ2-5; D might be TRBD1 (6 bases). The DNA end is more similar to TRBJ2-7, so the J call may be wrong. Germline CDR1 and CDR2: SNHLY and FYNNEI. The CDR3 has 14 amino acids. The CDR3 nucleotides are TGTGCCAGCGGGTCCTGGACAGAGTCCTACGAGCAGTACTTC. Amino acids: CASGSWTESYEQYF.

This clonotype was found many times. The chain recombines TRBV6-6 with TRBJ2-4; 7 bases match TRBD2. Germline trimming cut 7 bases from V and 1 base from J; bases unmatched to any gene: 4. This CDR3 contains 14 residues. The germline CDR1 and CDR2 sequences are MNHNY and SVGAGI (reference sequence). The CDR3 is CASTLSGAKNIQYF. The CDR3 DNA follows: TGTGCCAGCACCCTTAGCGGGGCCAAAAACATTCAGTACTTC.

This clonotype was detected many times. The chain employs TRBV29-1 and TRBJ2-1; 11 nucleotides match TRBD2. With 6 bases clipped from V and 3 bases from J, the junction kept 1 base outside the gene matches. CDR3 length: 13 residues. Germline lookup yields CDR1 SQVTM and CDR2 ANQGSEA. CDR3 coding DNA: TGCAGCGTGGGACTAGCGGACTACAATGAGCAGTTCTTC. Amino acid sequence: CSVGLADYNEQFF.

This chain connects TRBV6-1 to TRBJ1-4; 7 bases are a match to TRBD1. Germline V gene data show CDR1 as MNHNS and CDR2 as SASEGT. After removal of 0 bases from V and 10 bases from J, the junction contained 11 bases not matched to a gene. The CDR3 extends over 16 amino acids. The chain's CDR3 is CASSEATTGPEGKLFF. CDR3 coding DNA: TGTGCCAGCAGTGAAGCGACGACAGGGCCTGAAGGAAAACTGTTTTTT.

The chain couples TRBV14 to TRBJ2-3; D is unresolved. With 1 base removed from V and 7 bases from J, the gap between germline ends came to 6 bases. CDR1 and CDR2 (germline): SGHDN, FVKESK. This CDR3 comprises 12 residues. This CDR3 reads CASSQVLYTQYF. CDR3 DNA: TGTGCCAGCAGCCAAGTTTTGTATACGCAGTATTTT.

V gene TRBV5-1 combines with J gene TRBJ2-1; 9 bases fit TRBD2. CDR3 length equals 20 residues. The germline gives CDR1 SGHRS, CDR2 YFSETQ. V shed 4 bases and J 4 bases; nucleotides not matched to a gene: 21. The CDR3 DNA reads TGCGCCAGCAGCAATGGCTTCGAAACCAACCGGCTAGCGGGATACAATGAGCAGTTCTTC. Translated: CASSNGFETNRLAGYNEQFF.

This clonotype has only a few counts. The chain employs TRBV2 and TRBJ1-2; D is unclear. Germline-derived CDR1 and CDR2 are SNHLY and FYNNEI. V was cut by 6 bases and J by 7 bases, with 18 bases left in between. The CDR3 extends over 14 amino acids. CDR3 coding DNA: TGTGCCAGCAGCCCCCGGGAGGTGGCGGGTGGCTACACCTTC. The encoded protein is CASSPREVAGGYTF.

The table lists this clonotype with a few counts. CDR3 in DNA: TGTGCCAGCAGTTCGACAGGGGTACGGGGCTACACCTTC. As protein: CASSSTGVRGYTF. This rearrangement joins TRBV27 to TRBJ1-2, with 8 bases identical to TRBD1. The CDR3 totals 13 residues. V trimming: 4 bases; J trimming: 8 bases; junction bases outside the gene matches: 6. Per the germline V gene, CDR1 is MNHEY and CDR2 is SMNVEV (reference sequence).

This clonotype occurred a few times. This CDR3 is CASNTIGTAYNEQFF. Written as DNA, the CDR3 is TGTGCCAGCAATACTATAGGGACAGCCTACAATGAGCAGTTCTTC. The chain joins TRBV27 to TRBJ2-1; 7 nucleotides align to TRBD1. Unmatched junction bases numbered 8, after V lost 7 bases and J lost 2 bases. This CDR3 region has 15 residues. The germline CDR1 and CDR2 sequences are MNHEY and SMNVEV (reference sequence).

In its sample, this clonotype was seen many times. The V gene is TRBV5-1, the J gene TRBJ1-2; no clear D gene. Germline CDR1 is SGHRS and CDR2 is YFSETQ. The CDR3 sequence is 14 residues long. Trimming took 2 bases from V and 0 from J, leaving 8 bases between them. The CDR3 sequence: CASSLQTSNYGYTF. DNA for the CDR3: TGCGCCAGCAGCTTACAGACGTCTAACTATGGCTACACCTTC. The full variable domain, its missing parts supplied by reference TRBV5-1 and TRBJ1-2, is KAGVTQTPRYLIKTRGQQVTLSCSPISGHRSVSWYQQTPGQGLQFLFEYFSETQRNKGNFPGRFSGRQFSNSRSEMNVSTLELGDSALYLCASSLQTSNYGYTFGSGTRLTVV.

V usage is TRBV7-9 and J usage is TRBJ2-4; TRBD2 might be the D (5 bases). Germline V gene sequence: CDR1 SEHNR, CDR2 FQNEAQ (reference sequence). Trimming left V 3 bases short and J 1 base short, with 16 bases between. The CDR3 consists of 17 residues. DNA of the CDR3: TGTGCCAGCAGCTTCCCGGACTTTGCTCCGGCCAAAAACATTCAGTACTTC. Protein product: CASSFPDFAPAKNIQYF.

This sequence joins TRBV7-9 and TRBJ1-1; TRBD1 matches 7 bases. Trimming at V came to 4 bases and at J to 8 bases, leaving 4 bases not matched to a gene. CDR3 length: 12 residues. Germline V gene lookup returns CDR1 SEHNR and CDR2 FQNEAQ (reference sequence). The CDR3 is CASSYTDREAFF. CDR3 coding DNA: TGTGCCAGCAGCTATACGGACAGGGAAGCTTTCTTT.

This clonotype was seen a few times. J is TRBJ2-2 and V is TRBV7-6; TRBD2 agrees at 12 bases. Germline CDR1 is SGHVS and CDR2 is FNYEAQ. The CDR3 has 17 residues. The trim removed 2 bases at V and 6 bases at J, leaving 7 bases unmatched. The CDR3 nucleotides read TGTGCCAGCAGCTTAATGGGACTAGCGGGTTTGGCCGGGGAGCTGTTTTTT. Residues: CASSLMGLAGLAGELFF.

The V call is TRBV7-6, the J call TRBJ2-3, with D unresolved. Germline V gene sequence: CDR1 SGHVS, CDR2 FNYEAQ. The CDR3 length is 15 residues. V was pared by 1 base and J by 4 bases, with 12 bases between. The CDR3 loop reads CASSLEGGAADTQYF. CDR3 bases: TGTGCCAGCAGCTTAGAGGGCGGCGCTGCAGATACGCAGTATTTT.

This clonotype has more than one count but fewer than ten. The V gene is TRBV20-1, the J gene TRBJ1-5; D perhaps matches TRBD1 (6 bases). The CDR3 extends over 13 amino acids. Trimming left V 6 bases short and J 6 bases short, with 15 bases between. Germline CDR1 DFQATT, CDR2 SNEGSKA (reference sequence). CDR3 in amino acids: CSAPTGLAQPQHF. The CDR3 region has the DNA TGCAGTGCGCCTACAGGGCTCGCTCAGCCCCAGCATTTT.

The chain couples TRBV5-1 to TRBJ1-2, with TRBD1 matching 8 bases. V was pared by 5 bases and J by 4 bases, with 10 bases of the junction left unmatched. This CDR3 region has 15 residues. Per germline, CDR1 SGHRS and CDR2 YFSETQ. The CDR3, as DNA: TGCGCCAGCAGTCCAACTTTGACAGGGGTCTATGGCTACACCTTC. Its protein product is CASSPTLTGVYGYTF.

Notes on this clonotype: A clone one base away is much larger, so this may be a read error. The chain employs TRBV20-1 and TRBJ2-1; unclear D gene. CDR3 length: 11 amino acids. Germline V gene lookup returns CDR1 DFQATT and CDR2 SNEGSKA (reference sequence). CDR3 region: CSARNYDEQFF. The CDR3 DNA follows: TGCAGTGCTAGAAACTACGATGAGCAGTTCTTC.

V usage is TRBV7-2 and J usage is TRBJ2-7, with 9 bases matching TRBD2. Germline V gives CDR1 SGHTA, CDR2 FQGNSA. CDR3 length: 13 residues. The V and J ends lost 3 bases and 7 bases, in that order; junction bases with no gene match: 4. The CDR3 here is CASSFLAGVEQYV. Written as DNA, the CDR3 is TGTGCCAGCAGCTTTTTAGCGGGAGTTGAGCAGTACGTC.

Of note for this clonotype: The junction departs from the called germline gene at one end, perhaps through a read error. This chain links TRBV5-1 with TRBJ2-3, with 8 nucleotides matching TRBD1. Germline lookup yields CDR1 SGHRS and CDR2 YFSETQ. The CDR3 loop spans 14 amino acids. This CDR3 reads CVSSPGTGADTQYF. The CDR3 bases are TGCGTCAGCAGCCCCGGGACAGGAGCTGATACGCAGTATTTT.